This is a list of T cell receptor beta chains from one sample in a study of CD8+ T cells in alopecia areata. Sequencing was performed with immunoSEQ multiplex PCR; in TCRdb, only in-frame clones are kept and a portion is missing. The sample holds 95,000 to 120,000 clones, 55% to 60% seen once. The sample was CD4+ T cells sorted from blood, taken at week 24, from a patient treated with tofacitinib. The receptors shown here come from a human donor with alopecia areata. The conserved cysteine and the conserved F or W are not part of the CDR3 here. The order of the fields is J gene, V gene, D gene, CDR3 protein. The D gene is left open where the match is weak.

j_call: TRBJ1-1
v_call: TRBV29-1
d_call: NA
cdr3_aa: SAGEVRTEAF

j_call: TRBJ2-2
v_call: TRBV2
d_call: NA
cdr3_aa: ASTTLTGELF

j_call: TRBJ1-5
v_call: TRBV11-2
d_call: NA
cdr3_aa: ASSLGDQPQH

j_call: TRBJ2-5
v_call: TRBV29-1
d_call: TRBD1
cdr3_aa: SARQGRIETQY

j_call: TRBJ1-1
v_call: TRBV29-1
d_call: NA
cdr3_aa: SVTYGGTEAF

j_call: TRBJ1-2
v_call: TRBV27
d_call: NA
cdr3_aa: ASQRRGDYGYT

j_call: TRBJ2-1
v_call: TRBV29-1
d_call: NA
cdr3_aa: SVEDTYNEQF

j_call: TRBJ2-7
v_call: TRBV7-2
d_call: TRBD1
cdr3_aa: ASSLSTGDREQY

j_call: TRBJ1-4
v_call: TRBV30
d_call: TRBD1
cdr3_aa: AWSVGTATNEKLF

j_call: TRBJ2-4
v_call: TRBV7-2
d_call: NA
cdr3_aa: ASSFTGTAKNIQY

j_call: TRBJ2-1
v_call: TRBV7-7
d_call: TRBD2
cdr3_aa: ASSPGSGAYNEQF

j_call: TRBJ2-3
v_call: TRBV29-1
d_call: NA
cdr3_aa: SVEITTPSGTQY

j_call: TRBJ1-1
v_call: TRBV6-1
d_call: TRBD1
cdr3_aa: ASSPQGALGTEAF

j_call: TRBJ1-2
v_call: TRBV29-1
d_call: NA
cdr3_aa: SGLIGGAGYGYT

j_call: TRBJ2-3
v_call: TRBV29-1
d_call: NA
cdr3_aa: SVRRRGQQLTDTQY

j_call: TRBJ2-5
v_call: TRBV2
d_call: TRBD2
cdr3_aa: ASIPLGGETQY

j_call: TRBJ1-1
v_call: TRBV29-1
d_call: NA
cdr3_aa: SVDQGLGNTEAF

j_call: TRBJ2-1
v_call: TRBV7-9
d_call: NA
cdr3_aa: ASASYQEEQF

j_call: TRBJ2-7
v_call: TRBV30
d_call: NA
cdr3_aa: AWTLRSRATYEQY

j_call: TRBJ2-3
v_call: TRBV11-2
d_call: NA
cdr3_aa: ASSLPRQKDTQY

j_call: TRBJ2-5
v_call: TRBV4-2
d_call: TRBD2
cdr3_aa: ASSQGSSGQETQY

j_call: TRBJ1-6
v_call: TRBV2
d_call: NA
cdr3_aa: ASTPTRGVGSPLH

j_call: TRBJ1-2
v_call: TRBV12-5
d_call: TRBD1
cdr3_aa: ASGLGDREGGYT

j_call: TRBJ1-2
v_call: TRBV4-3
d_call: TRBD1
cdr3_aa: ASSQLAGGSYGYT

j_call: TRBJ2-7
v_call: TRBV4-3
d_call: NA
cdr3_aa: ASSQDTGLSYEQY

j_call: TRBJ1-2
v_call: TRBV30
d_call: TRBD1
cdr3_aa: AWTEQGAYGYT

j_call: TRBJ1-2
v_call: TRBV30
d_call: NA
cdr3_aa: AWSVLDSSTGYT

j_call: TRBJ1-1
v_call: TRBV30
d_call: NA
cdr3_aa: AWRVSGEHTEAF

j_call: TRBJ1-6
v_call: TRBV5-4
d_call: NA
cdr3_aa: ASSLGWENSPLH

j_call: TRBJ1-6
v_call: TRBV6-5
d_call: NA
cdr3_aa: ASSLSWTNSPLH

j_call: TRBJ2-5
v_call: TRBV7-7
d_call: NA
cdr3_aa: ASSLAGQIETQY

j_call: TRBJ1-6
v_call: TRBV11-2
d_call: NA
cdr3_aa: ASSRNREGNSPLH

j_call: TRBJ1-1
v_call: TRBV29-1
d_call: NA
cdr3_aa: SVLFRRKAF

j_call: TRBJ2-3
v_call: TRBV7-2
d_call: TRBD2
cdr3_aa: ASSLMIGLAGTDTQY

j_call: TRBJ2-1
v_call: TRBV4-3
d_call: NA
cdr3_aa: ASSQVGQGYNEQF

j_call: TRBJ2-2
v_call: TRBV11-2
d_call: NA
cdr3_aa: ASSLGPGELF

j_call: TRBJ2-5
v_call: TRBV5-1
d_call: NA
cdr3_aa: ASSTDVTETQY

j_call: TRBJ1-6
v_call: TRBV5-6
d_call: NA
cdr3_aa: ASSLAVSPLH

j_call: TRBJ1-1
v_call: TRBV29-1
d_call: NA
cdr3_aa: SAAGQSNTEAF

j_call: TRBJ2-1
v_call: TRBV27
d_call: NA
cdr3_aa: ASSRLSDPYNEQF

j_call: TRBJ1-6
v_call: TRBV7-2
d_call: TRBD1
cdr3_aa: ASSLRFGQGARSPLH

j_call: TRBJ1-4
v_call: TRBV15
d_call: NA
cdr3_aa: ATSIGQTTNEKLF

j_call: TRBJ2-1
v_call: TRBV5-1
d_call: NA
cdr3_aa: ASSLAPGPNEQF

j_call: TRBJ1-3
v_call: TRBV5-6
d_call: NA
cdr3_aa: ASSLSRGNTIY

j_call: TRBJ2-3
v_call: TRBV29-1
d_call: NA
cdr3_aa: SEGKGGVTDTQY

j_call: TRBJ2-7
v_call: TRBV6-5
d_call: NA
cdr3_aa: ASQPYEQY

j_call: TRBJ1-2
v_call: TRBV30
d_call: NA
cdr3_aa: AWSRNRARYGYT

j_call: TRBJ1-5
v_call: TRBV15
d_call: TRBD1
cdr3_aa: GAGGFNQPQH

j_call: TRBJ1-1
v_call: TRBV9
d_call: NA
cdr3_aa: ASSGPGTLNTEAF

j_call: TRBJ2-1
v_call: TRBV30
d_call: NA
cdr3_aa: VWSRTYNEQF

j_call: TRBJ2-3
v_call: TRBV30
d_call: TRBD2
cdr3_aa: AWDRAGGRTDTQY